Shown below are 5 T cell receptor beta chains from a single sample sequenced in a study of blood T cell repertoires in COVID-19. Assay: immunoSEQ multiplex PCR; the TCRdb copy retains only in-frame clones and omits some. The sample shows around 250,000 clones, around 86% of them seen only once. Sequences were obtained from PBMCs or T cells enriched from blood (not recorded which). These receptors were taken from a young man who had recovered from COVID-19.

The rearrangement links TRBV3-1 (or the pseudogene TRBV3-2) to TRBJ2-1, with 12 bases aligning to TRBD2. The junction had 8 bases not matched to a gene; V was cut back by 0 bases and J by 2 bases. CDR1 and CDR2 (germline): LGHDT, YNNKEL (reference sequence). The CDR3 totals 19 residues. The CDR3 DNA reads as TGTGCCAGCAGCCAAGATATTGTGAGACTAGCGGGGGCCTACAATGAGCAGTTCTTC. This encodes CASSQDIVRLAGAYNEQFF.

The V gene is TRBV2, the J gene TRBJ1-5; 8 bases line up with TRBD1. The V segment lost 1 base and the J segment 7 bases; nucleotides outside the gene matches: 6. Germline V gene sequence: CDR1 SNHLY, CDR2 FYNNEI. The CDR3 extends over 15 amino acids. The CDR3 nucleotides are TGTGCCAGCAGTGAAGACCAGGGGGCAGGACAGCCCCAGCATTTT. Translation: CASSEDQGAGQPQHF.

The CDR3: CASRPEGGNQPQHF. The CDR3, as DNA: TGTGCCAGCAGACCCGAAGGGGGCAATCAGCCCCAGCATTTT. J is TRBJ1-5 and V is TRBV28, with D maybe TRBD1 (5 bases). Germline CDR1 is MDHEN and CDR2 is SYDVKM. The CDR3 spans 14 residues. The V and J ends lost 6 bases and 2 bases respectively, with 11 bases between them.

This chain connects TRBV27 to TRBJ1-2, with D possibly TRBD1 on 6 matching bases. Germline CDR1 reads MNHEY; CDR2 reads SMNVEV (reference sequence). With 8 bases removed from V and 3 bases from J, the gap between germline ends came to 19 bases. This CDR3 comprises 15 residues. The CDR3 is CASGPGRGADYGYTF. In nucleotides, the CDR3 is TGTGCCAGCGGCCCCGGGCGGGGGGCTGACTATGGCTACACCTTC.

The chain is built from TRBV18 and TRBJ1-6, with D possibly matching TRBD1 (5 bases). CDR3 length: 15 amino acids. The V and J ends lost 1 base and 5 bases respectively, with 9 bases between them. From germline, CDR1 is KGHSH and CDR2 LQKENI. The CDR3 DNA is TGTGCCAGCTCACCACTGGGGCGCGATAATTCACCCCTCCACTTT. It translates to CASSPLGRDNSPLHF.